The 26 T cell receptor beta chains given below trace back to one sample, sequenced in a study of patients and donors after allogeneic stem cell transplantation. TCRdb reprocessed the RT-PCR reads with MiXCR, giving one entry per CDR3 protein. In the table there are some 960,000 distinct CDR3 sequences, roughly 17% of which are singletons. Sequenced material: blood, either unsorted or a sorted T cell fraction (not recorded which). Receptor source: a human donor who was either an allogeneic HSCT recipient or a stem cell or donor lymphocyte infusion donor (not recorded which). It is not recorded whose cells these are; they may come from a transplant donor.

CDR3 coding DNA: TGTGCCACCAGCCTTAGGACAGTACAAGAGACCCAGTACTTC. Translating it yields CATSLRTVQETQYF. The V call is TRBV15, the J call TRBJ2-5, with TRBD1 as a possible D gene (6 bases). V shed 5 bases and J shed 2 bases, with 12 bases lying between them. This CDR3 is 14 amino acids long. Per the germline V gene, CDR1 is LNHNV and CDR2 is YYDKDF (reference sequence). The full variable domain, in which reference TRBV15 and TRBJ2-5 provide the parts outside the CDR3, is DAMVIQNPRYQVTQFGKPVTLSCSQTLNHNVMYWYQQKSSQAPKLLFHYYDKDFNNEADTPDNFQSRRPNTSFCFLDIRSPGLGDTAMYLCATSLRTVQETQYFGPGTRLLVL.

The gene calls are TRBV4-2 and TRBJ2-1; perhaps TRBD1 as D (6 bases). Germline values: CDR1 LGHNA, CDR2 YNFKEQ. V was shortened by 4 bases and J by 7 bases, with 14 bases between the two germline ends. This CDR3 contains 14 residues. This chain's CDR3 is CASSLLDSSNEQFF. The CDR3, as DNA: TGTGCCAGCAGCCTGTTGGACAGCAGTAATGAGCAGTTCTTC.

This clonotype was observed at least ten times. The chain links TRBV5-6 to TRBJ1-2; D gene ambiguous. V was clipped by 5 bases and J by 7 bases, with 15 bases between them. This CDR3 is 13 amino acids long. Germline-derived CDR1 and CDR2 are SGHDT and YYEEEE. The CDR3 loop reads CASRGSVWAGYTF. DNA for the CDR3: TGTGCCAGCAGAGGTTCGGTATGGGCTGGCTACACCTTC.

This clonotype appeared a few times. The chain employs TRBV27 and TRBJ1-2, with D possibly matching TRBD1 (6 bases). This CDR3 comprises 13 residues. The V and J ends lost 5 bases and 6 bases respectively, with 13 bases between them. The germline V gene has CDR1 MNHEY and CDR2 SMNVEV (reference sequence). DNA of the CDR3: TGTGCCAGCAGTCCCCTAGGGGGGGATGGCTACACCTTC. Its protein is CASSPLGGDGYTF.

This clonotype was found a few times. This chain joins TRBV4-3 and TRBJ2-1, with 8 bases matching TRBD1. Germline values: CDR1 LGHNA, CDR2 YSLEER. CDR3 length: 15 residues. V trimming: 6 bases; J trimming: 2 bases; junction bases outside the gene matches: 6. The CDR3 DNA sequence: TGCGCCAGCAGTCGCGACAGGGGAACCTACAATGAGCAGTTCTTC. Translation gives CASSRDRGTYNEQFF.

This clonotype occurred a few times. The V and J genes are TRBV12-3 or TRBV12-4 and TRBJ2-7; 10 bases agree with TRBD1. The CDR3 sequence is 17 residues long. V dropped 2 bases and J dropped 2; count of bases not matched to a gene: 9. The CDR3, as DNA: TGTGCCAGCAGTTTACCGCTAAGGGGACAGGGGACCTACGAGCAGTACTTC. Its translation: CASSLPLRGQGTYEQYF.

The J gene is TRBJ2-7, the V gene TRBV6-1; 10 positions match TRBD2. V was clipped by 7 bases and J by 6 bases; unmatched bases: 12. This CDR3 has 15 amino acids. Germline CDR1 MNHNS, CDR2 SASEGT. CDR3 nucleotide sequence: TGTGCCAGCACTAAGTCGCTAGCGGGAGTTGGCGAGCAGTACTTC. Translated, it gives CASTKSLAGVGEQYF.

The rearrangement uses TRBV6-1 and TRBJ2-3; D possibly corresponds to TRBD1 (5 bases). Germline V gene lookup returns CDR1 MNHNS and CDR2 SASEGT. V lost 10 bases and J 0 bases, leaving 14 bases between the germline ends. This CDR3 region has 14 residues. Written as DNA, the CDR3 is TGTGCCACCGCGGCAGGGCCTAGCACAGATACGCAGTATTTT. Encoded protein: CATAAGPSTDTQYF.

This clonotype has more than one count but fewer than ten. The V gene is TRBV19, the J gene TRBJ2-1; the D gene is possibly TRBD2 (5 bases). V lost 5 bases and J 6 bases, leaving 14 bases between the germline ends. The CDR3 consists of 14 residues. Germline V gene lookup returns CDR1 LNHDA and CDR2 SQIVND (reference sequence). The CDR3 DNA reads as TGTGCCAGTAGTGACCGGATGAGGGTCAATGAGCAGTTCTTC. Its translation: CASSDRMRVNEQFF.

The CDR3 protein is CASSQVRGTRGSDEQFF. The CDR3 coding sequence is TGTGCCAGCAGCCAAGTAAGAGGGACTAGGGGTTCGGATGAGCAGTTCTTC. The J gene is TRBJ2-1, the V gene TRBV4-2, with TRBD2 matching 8 bases. V trimming: 1 base; J trimming: 8 bases; junction bases outside the gene matches: 13. This CDR3 region has 17 residues. Per the germline V gene, CDR1 is LGHNA and CDR2 is YNFKEQ.

This clonotype was recorded once. The chain employs TRBV6-5 and TRBJ2-1; D may correspond to TRBD1 or TRBD2 (5 bases each). Germline V gene sequence: CDR1 MNHEY, CDR2 SVGAGI. The CDR3 totals 15 residues. V lost 1 base and J lost 10, with 17 bases in between. The CDR3 is CASSYFRGGPIEQFF. The CDR3 nucleotides are TGTGCCAGCAGTTACTTTCGTGGGGGACCAATAGAGCAGTTCTTC.

This clonotype was counted at least ten times. The rearrangement uses TRBV9 and TRBJ2-5; no clear D gene. The length of the CDR3 is 14 residues. The V end was cut by 0 bases, the J end by 1 base, with 7 bases between. CDR1 and CDR2 from the germline V gene are SGDLS and YYNGEE. CDR3 bases: TGTGCCAGCAGCGTAGGAGGCCTCCAAGAGACCCAGTACTTC. Amino acids: CASSVGGLQETQYF.

This clonotype was seen more than once but under ten times. The V call is TRBV6-2 or TRBV6-3, the J call TRBJ1-1; D gene unclear. Germline lookup yields CDR1 MNHEY and CDR2 SVGEGT. V was clipped by 8 bases and J by 6 bases, with 13 bases between them. The length of the CDR3 is 12 residues. The CDR3 here is CASSDGLAEAFF. The CDR3 nucleotides read TGTGCCAGCTCGGACGGCTTGGCTGAAGCTTTCTTT.

This clonotype has a handful of counts. This rearrangement joins TRBV28 to TRBJ2-5; 7 nucleotides match TRBD1. This CDR3 spans 15 amino acids. Losses at the gene ends were 5 bases for V and 4 bases for J; bases not matched to a gene: 10. Per the germline V gene, CDR1 is MDHEN and CDR2 is SYDVKM. The chain's CDR3 is CASSRNDRDRETQYF. In nucleotides, the CDR3 is TGTGCCAGCAGTCGGAATGACAGGGACAGAGAGACCCAGTACTTC. The full variable domain, with the rest looked up from reference TRBV28 and TRBJ2-5, is DVKVTQSSRYLVKRTGEKVFLECVQDMDHENMFWYRQDPGLGLRLIYFSYDVKMKEKGDIPEGYSVSREKKERFSLILESASTNQTSMYLCASSRNDRDRETQYFGPGTRLLVL.

There are a few counts of this clonotype. The genes are TRBV5-1 and TRBJ2-3; the match to TRBD1 covers 10 bases. Germline-derived CDR1 and CDR2 are SGHRS and YFSETQ. J lost 5 bases, V lost 2 bases, and 5 bases had no gene match. The length of the CDR3 is 15 residues. The CDR3 sequence is CASSFDRGLVDTQYF. CDR3 sequence (DNA): TGCGCCAGCAGCTTCGACAGGGGGCTCGTAGATACGCAGTATTTT.

A few counts support this clonotype. The chain combines TRBV6-5 with TRBJ2-7, with D perhaps TRBD2 (6 bases). This CDR3 contains 15 residues. Deletions cut 2 bases from V and 2 bases from J, with 13 bases between. Germline CDR1 is MNHEY and CDR2 is SVGAGI. CDR3 in DNA: TGTGCCAGCAGTTACGCCGGGGGAAATGCCTACGAGCAGTACTTC. Its protein product is CASSYAGGNAYEQYF.

The chain recombines TRBV12-3 or TRBV12-4 with TRBJ1-6, with 7 bases aligning to TRBD1. The CDR3 is 15 amino acids. The J segment lost 5 bases and the V segment lost 5 bases, leaving 6 bases of the junction unmatched. The CDR3 DNA reads TGTGCCAGCAGTCCACGGACAGGCCATAATTCACCCCTCCACTTT. Protein product: CASSPRTGHNSPLHF.

This clonotype was counted only a few times. The chain combines TRBV11-1 with TRBJ2-7, with 11 bases lining up with TRBD2. Germline CDR1 and CDR2: SGHAT and FQDESV (reference sequence). Trimming at V came to 5 bases and at J to 2 bases, leaving 8 bases not matched to a gene. This CDR3 is 16 amino acids long. CDR3 sequence (DNA): TGTGCCAGCAGCCCACGACTAGCGGGGATAACCTACGAGCAGTACTTC. It codes for CASSPRLAGITYEQYF.

The J gene is TRBJ1-2, the V gene TRBV6-1, with a weak D call TRBD1 (5 bases). V lost 6 bases and J 4 bases, leaving 15 bases between the germline ends. Germline V CDR1 and CDR2: MNHNS, SASEGT. The CDR3 is 14 amino acids. The CDR3 spells CASSPGQVPYGYTF. In DNA form, the CDR3 reads TGTGCCAGCAGCCCGGGGCAGGTGCCCTATGGCTACACCTTC.

This clonotype was seen only a few times. Here the CDR3 DNA reads TGCAGTGCTAGTAGTCGGACTAGCGGGAGGGCCGAGCAGTTCTTC. This translates into CSASSRTSGRAEQFF. V usage is TRBV20-1 and J usage is TRBJ2-1; 15 nucleotides line up with TRBD2. Germline CDR1 DFQATT, CDR2 SNEGSKA (reference sequence). The V gene end was trimmed by 3 bases and the J gene end by 10 bases; junction bases not matched to a gene: 7. This CDR3 is 15 amino acids long.

This chain uses TRBV27 with TRBJ1-1; TRBD1 might be the D (6 bases). The germline V gene encodes CDR1 MNHEY and CDR2 SMNVEV (reference sequence). V was cut by 4 bases and J by 0 bases, with 15 bases left in between. The CDR3 contains 16 residues. Written as DNA, the CDR3 is TGTGCCAGCAGTTGTCCGGACAGTTTAATGAACACTGAAGCTTTCTTT. This gives the protein CASSCPDSLMNTEAFF.

The chain has TRBV27 and TRBJ1-5; tentative D call: TRBD1 (5 bases). Germline CDR1 and CDR2: MNHEY and SMNVEV (reference sequence). The CDR3 length is 15 residues. Between the trimmed V and J ends, which lost 7 bases and 9 bases, there was a span of 22 bases. This chain's CDR3 is CASTSGAGLAGPQHF. The CDR3 bases are TGTGCCAGCACCTCCGGGGCGGGGCTGGCGGGGCCCCAGCATTTT.

This clonotype was detected a few times. The chain recombines TRBV15 with TRBJ2-2, with D uncertain. Trimming removed 5 bases at V and 3 bases at J, with 4 bases between. Germline CDR1 and CDR2: LNHNV and YYDKDF (reference sequence). The CDR3 is 12 residues long. As DNA, the CDR3 is TGTGCCACCAGCGCCGACACCGGGGAGCTGTTTTTT. It codes for CATSADTGELFF.

This clonotype was counted between two and nine times. The chain employs TRBV19 and TRBJ1-1, with D possibly being TRBD1 (6 bases). Trimming took off 7 bases at V and 1 base at J, with 13 bases between the two ends. Per germline, CDR1 LNHDA and CDR2 SQIVND (reference sequence). The CDR3 spans 14 residues. As DNA, the CDR3 is TGTGCCAGTACCGTCCGGGACACGAACACTGAAGCTTTCTTT. The encoded protein is CASTVRDTNTEAFF.

This clonotype was seen ten or more times. The chain employs TRBV12-3 or TRBV12-4 and TRBJ2-7; 9 positions agree with TRBD1. V lost 5 bases and J lost 5; bases outside the gene matches: 7. CDR3 length: 14 amino acids. Written as DNA, the CDR3 is TGTGCCAGCAGTCCGGACAGGGGAAACGACGAGCAGTACTTC. As protein: CASSPDRGNDEQYF.

The chain combines TRBV24-1 with TRBJ2-2; maybe TRBD1 (7 bases). This CDR3 spans 16 amino acids. The germline V gene encodes CDR1 KGHDR and CDR2 SFDVKD. Trimming pared 0 bases from V and 9 bases from J, leaving 16 bases between. The CDR3 DNA reads TGTGCCACCAGTGATTTGCGAACAGGGGAGGCCAGGGAGCTGTTTTTT. Residues: CATSDLRTGEARELFF.